This T cell receptor beta chain was obtained from a study of cytomegalovirus exposure and HLA in healthy donors. Study summary: The approximately 120 validation repertoires were reported in a later analysis to have been generated on the same platform as the 500 to 700 first-cohort repertoires.

Assay: immunoSEQ multiplex PCR; the TCRdb copy retains only in-frame clones and omits some. The sample gives about 160,000 clones, approximately 89% of which show up once; around 3.8% is in the top ten. Of note for this clone: Its specificity is unknown.

The V gene's germline CDR1 is SGHVS and CDR2 FQNEAQ. The CDR3 consists of 20 residues. The trim removed 2 bases at V and 0 bases at J, leaving 15 bases unmatched. General study results and limits: The study listed 150 to 200 cytomegalovirus-associated TCR beta chains. Both high specificity and high sensitivity reportedly marked the classifier's diagnosis of cytomegalovirus status.

This sequence was found in a man between 18 and 29 years old in good health and CMV-seropositive. Sequences were obtained from PBMCs. The V and J genes are TRBV7-8 and TRBJ2-1; 8 nucleotides line up with TRBD2. CDR3 sequence reads: CASSLSRGISGTSSYNEQFF. The CDR3 DNA sequence: TGTGCCAGCAGCTTATCCCGGGGGATTAGCGGGACGAGCTCCTACAATGAGCAGTTCTTC. Combining the CDR3 with reference TRBV7-8 and TRBJ2-1 gives the whole variable domain GAGVSQSPRYKVAKRGQDVALRCDPISGHVSLFWYQQALGQGPEFLTYFQNEAQLDKSGLPSDRFFAERPEGSVSTLKIQRTQQEDSAVYLCASSLSRGISGTSSYNEQFFGPGTRLTVL.